This record looks at one T cell receptor (beta chain) sequence and its context. Its antigen remains unidentified. This sample stems from a study of T cell responses to AZD1222 COVID-19 vaccine. Study findings and constraints: Unmutated variant regions are reportedly targeted by nearly half of spike-specific TCRs. Mapped onto spike, vaccine-associated CD4 TCRs spanned it and were dominant at 160-218 and 743-854.

Germline assignment: CDR1 MDHEN and CDR2 SYDVKM. Trimming pared 4 bases from V and 7 bases from J, leaving 17 bases between. The CDR3 loop spans 14 amino acids. Clones were sequenced by immunoSEQ multiplex PCR, and TCRdb holds only the in-frame ones, with some missing. The sample yields about 100,000 clones, approximately 88% seen once. The TCR comes from an adult in good health. The chain is built from TRBV28 and TRBJ2-7; D is possibly TRBD1 or TRBD2 (5 bases each). This sample comprised peripheral blood, obtained on day 0 of AZD1222 vaccination. The CDR3 DNA is TGTGCCAGCAGTTCAGGGACGCCCTTAAGGGAGCAGTACTTC. Amino acids: CASSSGTPLREQYF.